One sample yielded the 11 T cell receptor beta chains listed below, sequenced in a study of T cells after yellow fever vaccination. MiXCR, run by TCRdb on the 5' RACE reads, gives a single entry per CDR3 protein. Of 250,000 or so distinct CDR3 sequences in the sample, about 7% were seen once. Sample: CD4+ T cells sorted from PBMCs, taken on the day of the yellow fever booster vaccination. The receptor set was obtained from a man younger than 40 who received the YFV17D yellow fever vaccine.

This chain connects TRBV28 to TRBJ2-5; TRBD1 agrees at 9 bases. Trimming took 5 bases from V and 4 from J; bases not matched to a gene: 8. The CDR3 consists of 15 residues. The germline V gene encodes CDR1 MDHEN and CDR2 SYDVKM. The CDR3 is CASSPRQGGAETQYF. The CDR3 DNA is TGTGCCAGCAGTCCGAGACAGGGGGGAGCAGAGACCCAGTACTTC.

This sequence joins TRBV7-2 and TRBJ2-2; 7 bases map to TRBD2. CDR1 and CDR2 from the germline V gene are SGHTA and FQGNSA. V lost 3 bases and J lost 7; bases outside the gene matches: 8. The CDR3 runs 15 residues. The CDR3 region has the DNA TGTGCCAGCAGCTTCTTGGCGGGAGCTAACGGGGAGCTGTTTTTT. Its protein is CASSFLAGANGELFF.

This clonotype was counted only a few times. The chain carries TRBV27 and TRBJ1-5, with TRBD1 as a possible D gene (6 bases). V lost 3 bases and J lost 3, with 9 bases in between. Germline V gene sequence: CDR1 MNHEY, CDR2 SMNVEV (reference sequence). The CDR3 is 14 residues long. The CDR3 reads CASSFQGTNQPQHF. CDR3 sequence (DNA): TGTGCCAGCAGTTTTCAGGGGACCAATCAGCCCCAGCATTTT.

This clonotype was counted ten times or more. The J gene is TRBJ2-5, the V gene TRBV6-2 or TRBV6-3; 11 nucleotides align to TRBD2. With 5 bases clipped from V and 7 bases from J, the junction kept 6 bases outside the gene matches. The germline CDR1 and CDR2 sequences are MNHEY and SVGEGT. CDR3 length: 14 amino acids. CDR3 sequence (DNA): TGTGCCAGCAGTAACACCGGGACTAGCGGGACCCAGTACTTC. Protein product: CASSNTGTSGTQYF.

This clonotype occurred many times. The chain has TRBV14 and TRBJ2-1; TRBD2 is a possible D gene (5 bases). Germline CDR1 reads SGHDN; CDR2 reads FVKESK. The V gene lost 3 bases and the J gene lost 12 bases, with 9 bases spanning the gap. This CDR3 has 11 amino acids. CDR3 residues: CASSHGLLQFF. CDR3 in DNA: TGTGCCAGCAGCCACGGACTGTTGCAGTTCTTC.

This clonotype was seen ten or more times. This chain uses TRBV11-3 with TRBJ2-1; TRBD2 aligns across 10 bases. This CDR3 contains 15 residues. Per the germline V gene, CDR1 is SGHNT and CDR2 is YENEEA. V lost 5 bases, J lost 4 bases, and 5 bases stayed unmatched. The CDR3 region has the DNA TGTGCCAGCAGCACAGCGGGAGGGCCGTACAATGAGCAGTTCTTC. It is translated as CASSTAGGPYNEQFF.

This clonotype turned up a few times. The V and J genes are TRBV6-1 and TRBJ2-5, with D uncertain. Germline loops: CDR1 MNHNS, CDR2 SASEGT. The CDR3 loop spans 15 amino acids. V shed 11 bases and J shed 6 bases, with 25 bases lying between them. CDR3 region: CAVSVSPIRGKTQYF. The DNA for the CDR3 is TGTGCCGTGTCGGTTTCACCGATACGTGGGAAGACCCAGTACTTC.

This clonotype came up a few times. A junction boundary mismatches the germline segment, possibly from a read error. The rearrangement links TRBV3-1 to TRBJ2-5; possible D gene TRBD2, 5 bases. CDR1 and CDR2 from the germline V gene are LGHDT and YNNKEL (reference sequence). This CDR3 spans 12 amino acids. CDR3: CASSQEGLARVF. For the CDR3, the DNA is TGTGCCAGCAGCCAAGAGGGATTAGCGCGAGTCTTC.

This clonotype was detected many times. V and J are TRBV3-1 and TRBJ2-5; D possibly corresponds to TRBD2 (6 bases). The CDR3 loop spans 16 amino acids. Germline-derived CDR1 and CDR2 are LGHDT and YNNKEL (reference sequence). V was pared by 5 bases and J by 5 bases, with 21 bases between. The CDR3 spells CASSSTMFGGPETQYF. In DNA form, the CDR3 reads TGTGCCAGCAGCTCAACCATGTTCGGAGGGCCGGAGACCCAGTACTTC.

V gene TRBV20-1 combines with J gene TRBJ2-1; 7 positions match TRBD2. V gave up 5 bases and J gave up 4 bases; unmatched junction bases: 2. The CDR3 has 12 residues. The germline V gene has CDR1 DFQATT and CDR2 SNEGSKA (reference sequence). The CDR3 sequence: CSAAGRYNEQFF. In DNA form, the CDR3 reads TGCAGTGCTGCCGGGAGGTACAATGAGCAGTTCTTC.

This clonotype was observed a few times. The rearrangement links TRBV6-1 to TRBJ2-3; 7 bases are shared with TRBD1. The CDR3 is made up of 14 amino acids. V shed 6 bases and J 4 bases; nucleotides not matched to a gene: 7. CDR1 and CDR2 from the germline V gene are MNHNS and SASEGT. The CDR3 DNA sequence: TGTGCCAGCAGAACGACAGGGATCCCAGATACGCAGTATTTT. Translating gives CASRTTGIPDTQYF.